Below, 26 T cell receptor beta chains from the same sample are listed, as sequenced in a study of T cells after somatic rescue of genetic block. The method was immunoSEQ multiplex PCR; TCRdb's version includes in-frame clones alone and lacks a portion of them. The sample carries 12,000 or so clones, about 69% recorded once. The material sequenced was peripheral blood mononuclear cells (PBMCs). The receptors originated from a boy younger than 18.

The V and J genes are TRBV5-1 and TRBJ2-2, with D hard to call. CDR1 and CDR2 from the germline V gene are SGHRS and YFSETQ. The germline V and J ends were trimmed by 5 bases and 0 bases, with 11 bases remaining between them. The CDR3 contains 15 residues. The CDR3 loop is CASSKAVSNTGELFF. The CDR3 region has the DNA TGCGCCAGCAGTAAGGCCGTTTCGAACACCGGGGAGCTGTTTTTT.

The chain is built from TRBV18 and TRBJ2-3; no clear D. The germline V and J ends were trimmed by 2 bases and 2 bases, with 5 bases remaining between them. Germline CDR1 reads KGHSH; CDR2 reads LQKENI. The CDR3 extends over 13 amino acids. For the CDR3, the DNA is TGTGCCAGCTCACCAATCGCCACAGATACGCAGTATTTT. Its protein is CASSPIATDTQYF. Complete variable domain (other parts from reference TRBV18 and TRBJ2-3): NAGVMQNPRHLVRRRGQEARLRCSPMKGHSHVYWYRQLPEEGLKFMVYLQKENIIDESGMPKERFSAEFPKEGPSILRIQQVVRGDSAAYFCASSPIATDTQYFGPGTRLTVL.

V is TRBV18 and J is TRBJ2-1; 12 positions agree with TRBD2. The CDR3 totals 17 residues. Trimming took 3 bases from V and 9 from J; bases not matched to a gene: 12. CDR1 is KGHSH, CDR2 LQKENI, per germline. CDR3 DNA: TGTGCCAGCTCACCGCAGAAGCTGGGACTAGCGGGCGGTGAGCAGTTCTTC. Its protein is CASSPQKLGLAGGEQFF.

This chain links TRBV6-5 with TRBJ2-7, with TRBD1 matching over 9 bases. The CDR3 sequence is 14 residues long. Germline V lookup: CDR1 MNHEY, CDR2 SVGAGI. The J segment lost 3 bases and the V segment lost 10 bases, leaving 10 bases of the junction unmatched. The CDR3, as DNA: TGTGCCATCAGGCCGGGACAGGGAGGCTACGAGCAGTACTTC. It specifies CAIRPGQGGYEQYF.

V usage is TRBV6-5 and J usage is TRBJ1-2; a weak D match, TRBD1 (5 bases). The germline V gene encodes CDR1 MNHEY and CDR2 SVGAGI. The V gene lost 5 bases and the J gene lost 5 bases, with 12 bases spanning the gap. The CDR3 loop spans 13 amino acids. The CDR3 here is CASSTGSPYGYTF. The CDR3 nucleotides are TGTGCCAGCAGTACAGGTTCACCATATGGCTACACCTTC.

This rearrangement joins TRBV6-6 to TRBJ2-7, with 8 bases matching TRBD1. The V gene's germline CDR1 is MNHNY and CDR2 SVGAGI (reference sequence). This CDR3 comprises 14 residues. Unmatched junction bases numbered 7, after V lost 4 bases and J lost 5 bases. The CDR3 here is CASSSRQGNNEQYF. In nucleotides, the CDR3 is TGTGCCAGCAGTTCCCGACAGGGGAATAACGAGCAGTACTTC.

This clone was detected only a few times. The CDR3 protein is CASSPAGGATEAFF. The CDR3 bases are TGTGCCAGCAGCCCCGCGGGCGGGGCCACTGAAGCTTTCTTT. The chain is built from TRBV7-9 and TRBJ1-1, with a possible D match to TRBD1 (5 bases). The germline CDR1 and CDR2 sequences are SEHNR and FQNEAQ (reference sequence). This CDR3 comprises 14 residues. V was cut by 5 bases and J by 4 bases, with 14 bases left in between.

V and J are TRBV27 and TRBJ2-1; 8 bases fit TRBD2. The J segment lost 5 bases and the V segment lost 6 bases, leaving 9 bases of the junction unmatched. The CDR3 has 15 amino acids. Germline V CDR1 and CDR2: MNHEY, SMNVEV (reference sequence). CDR3 sequence (DNA): TGTGCCAGCAGGGGGCTAGCGGGCGGGGACAATGAGCAGTTCTTC. Translating gives CASRGLAGGDNEQFF.

The chain employs TRBV6-6 and TRBJ1-6; TRBD1 aligns across 8 bases. J gave up 8 bases and V 5 bases, and 8 bases lay outside the gene matches. The CDR3 has 15 amino acids. Germline-derived CDR1 and CDR2 are MNHNY and SVGAGI (reference sequence). CDR3 nucleotides: TGTGCCAGCAGTCCCTATGACAGGGGTTATTCACCCCTCCACTTT. Amino acid sequence: CASSPYDRGYSPLHF.

J is TRBJ2-7 and V is TRBV29-1; 9 nucleotides match TRBD1. The CDR3 totals 15 residues. J gave up 0 bases and V 6 bases, and 9 bases lay outside the gene matches. The germline V gene encodes CDR1 SQVTM and CDR2 ANQGSEA. CDR3 protein: CSVLTGGSGSYEQYF. The CDR3 DNA reads as TGCAGCGTCCTTACAGGGGGCTCGGGCTCCTACGAGCAGTACTTC.

The chain links TRBV2 to TRBJ1-5, with 7 bases fitting TRBD1. The CDR3 is 14 amino acids. CDR1 SNHLY and CDR2 FYNNEI come from the germline V gene. V lost 4 bases and J lost 7; bases outside the gene matches: 7. CDR3 coding DNA: TGTGCCAGCAGTGTCACCCAGGGGGTCCAGCCCCAGCATTTT. This gives the protein CASSVTQGVQPQHF.

In this sample, this clone turned up a few times. The chain is built from TRBV6-5 and TRBJ1-3; D perhaps matches TRBD1 (5 bases). CDR1 and CDR2 (germline): MNHEY, SVGAGI. With 2 bases removed from V and 3 bases from J, the gap between germline ends came to 11 bases. The CDR3 is 15 amino acids. CDR3 region: CASSYGGKSGNTIYF. The CDR3, as DNA: TGTGCCAGCAGTTACGGGGGGAAGAGTGGAAACACCATATATTTT.

By sample fraction, this clone is medium-sized. This chain joins TRBV2 and TRBJ1-6, with 9 bases fitting TRBD1. Germline CDR1 SNHLY, CDR2 FYNNEI. The V and J ends lost 0 bases and 10 bases, in that order; junction bases with no gene match: 7. CDR3 length: 16 residues. The CDR3 sequence: CASSEALPGQGSPLHF. The CDR3 nucleotides read TGTGCCAGCAGTGAAGCGCTTCCGGGACAGGGCTCACCCCTCCACTTT.

The V gene is TRBV10-3, the J gene TRBJ2-7; possible D gene TRBD1, 5 bases. The CDR3 extends over 11 amino acids. Trimming cost V 10 bases and J 6 bases, with 13 bases left between them. The V gene's germline CDR1 is ENHRY and CDR2 SYGVKD. Here the CDR3 DNA reads TGTGCCACCCAAGGGGTGGGCGAGCAGTACTTC. This translates into CATQGVGEQYF.

This clone was counted only a few times. V is TRBV28 and J is TRBJ2-3, with TRBD1 as a possible D gene (5 bases). The V gene lost 3 bases and the J gene lost 2 bases, with 18 bases spanning the gap. Germline V gene data show CDR1 as MDHEN and CDR2 as SYDVKM. This CDR3 region has 17 residues. CDR3 coding DNA: TGTGCCAGCAGTTTGGTACTCGTAGGGGCGTACACAGATACGCAGTATTTT. This translates into CASSLVLVGAYTDTQYF.

The chain has TRBV2 and TRBJ1-5; 8 bases line up with TRBD1. The length of the CDR3 is 15 residues. V lost 6 bases and J lost 4; bases outside the gene matches: 8. Germline assignment: CDR1 SNHLY and CDR2 FYNNEI. The CDR3 DNA reads TGTGCCAGCAGCAAGGACAGGGTAGGTAATCAGCCCCAGCATTTT. Translated, it gives CASSKDRVGNQPQHF. Looking up the rest from reference TRBV2 and TRBJ1-5 gives the full variable domain: EPEVTQTPSHQVTQMGQEVILRCVPISNHLYFYWYRQILGQKVEFLVSFYNNEISEKSEIFDDQFSVERPDGSNFTLKIRSTKLEDSAMYFCASSKDRVGNQPQHFGDGTRLSIL.

The gene calls are TRBV2 and TRBJ2-2; unclear D gene. The V gene's germline CDR1 is SNHLY and CDR2 FYNNEI. V gave up 3 bases and J gave up 4 bases, with 9 bases separating them. The CDR3 is 14 amino acids. The CDR3 DNA follows: TGTGCCAGCAGTGACGTGACAATCACCGGGGAGCTGTTTTTT. Translated, it gives CASSDVTITGELFF.

J is TRBJ2-1 and V is TRBV27; 9 bases fit TRBD2. CDR1 MNHEY and CDR2 SMNVEV come from the germline V gene (reference sequence). The CDR3 sequence is 16 residues long. The junction had 9 bases not matched to a gene; V was cut back by 3 bases and J by 6 bases. CDR3 nucleotide sequence: TGTGCCAGCAGTTTCTGGGCTAGCGGGGACCGCAATGAGCAGTTCTTC. Protein sequence: CASSFWASGDRNEQFF.

V is TRBV4-1 and J is TRBJ2-7, with a tentative D call TRBD1 (9 bases). Germline V gene lookup returns CDR1 MGHRA and CDR2 YSYEKL. This CDR3 region has 18 residues. V was pared by 4 bases and J by 1 base, with 23 bases between. The chain's CDR3 is CASSRKTGGTGSSYEQYF. CDR3 DNA sequence: TGCGCCAGCAGCCGTAAAACGGGGGGGACAGGGAGTTCCTACGAGCAGTACTTC.

V gene TRBV9 combines with J gene TRBJ2-3, with D unresolved. Germline CDR1 SGDLS, CDR2 YYNGEE. This CDR3 region has 15 residues. Trimming took off 0 bases at V and 7 bases at J, with 15 bases between the two ends. This CDR3 is CASSVGIPPANTQYF. DNA of the CDR3: TGTGCCAGCAGCGTAGGAATCCCTCCTGCCAATACGCAGTATTTT.

This clone was detected once. CDR3 loop: CASSLEGGFVDYGYTF. CDR3 DNA sequence: TGTGCCAGCAGCTTAGAGGGAGGATTCGTAGACTATGGCTACACCTTC. The genes are TRBV7-9 and TRBJ1-2, with D unclear. The CDR3 extends over 16 amino acids. CDR1 is SEHNR and CDR2 is FQNEAQ in the germline V gene (reference sequence). The ends were cut back, 1 base at V and 3 bases at J, with 15 bases in the middle.

The V call is TRBV25-1, the J call TRBJ2-3, with 10 bases identical to TRBD2. The germline V gene encodes CDR1 MGHDK and CDR2 SYGVNS. There are 17 residues in the CDR3. V trimming: 4 bases; J trimming: 6 bases; junction bases outside the gene matches: 13. CDR3 loop: CASSGLRLAGVVDTQYF. The CDR3 bases are TGTGCCAGCAGTGGGTTGAGGCTAGCGGGAGTTGTTGATACGCAGTATTTT.

The V and J genes are TRBV5-1 and TRBJ2-7; 8 nucleotides match TRBD1. The germline gives CDR1 SGHRS, CDR2 YFSETQ. J gave up 6 bases and V 3 bases, and 11 bases lay outside the gene matches. The CDR3 contains 15 residues. The CDR3 nucleotides are TGCGCCAGCAGCTCCCGGACAGGGAGTGGGCTCGAGCAGTACTTC. Protein sequence: CASSSRTGSGLEQYF. Full variable domain (missing parts from reference TRBV5-1 and TRBJ2-7): KAGVTQTPRYLIKTRGQQVTLSCSPISGHRSVSWYQQTPGQGLQFLFEYFSETQRNKGNFPGRFSGRQFSNSRSEMNVSTLELGDSALYLCASSSRTGSGLEQYFGPGTRLTVT.

This chain joins TRBV27 and TRBJ2-2, with TRBD2 matching over 10 bases. The V gene's germline CDR1 is MNHEY and CDR2 SMNVEV (reference sequence). The CDR3 is 16 amino acids. V shed 6 bases, J shed 1 base, and the junction held 5 bases outside the gene matches. CDR3 nucleotide sequence: TGTGCCAGCAGCTTAGCGGGGGGCCGGAACACCGGGGAGCTGTTTTTT. It encodes CASSLAGGRNTGELFF.

About this clone itself: One end of the junction does not line up with germline, which may come from a read error. The gene calls are TRBV7-8 and TRBJ1-2; D unresolved. This CDR3 has 13 residues. Germline lookup yields CDR1 SGHVS and CDR2 FQNEAQ. Here the CDR3 DNA reads TGTGCCAACAGCTTAGGTCAGCTTGAGGGCTACACCTTC. Protein sequence: CANSLGQLEGYTF.

The gene calls are TRBV5-1 and TRBJ2-2, with D possibly TRBD1 on 5 matching bases. CDR1 and CDR2 (germline): SGHRS, YFSETQ. The CDR3 runs to 15 residues. Trimming shortened V by 2 bases and J by 3 bases, and 11 bases separated the two germline ends. CDR3 nucleotides: TGCGCCAGCAGCTTTCAGGGCCAGGACACCGGGGAGCTGTTTTTT. This sequence encodes CASSFQGQDTGELFF.